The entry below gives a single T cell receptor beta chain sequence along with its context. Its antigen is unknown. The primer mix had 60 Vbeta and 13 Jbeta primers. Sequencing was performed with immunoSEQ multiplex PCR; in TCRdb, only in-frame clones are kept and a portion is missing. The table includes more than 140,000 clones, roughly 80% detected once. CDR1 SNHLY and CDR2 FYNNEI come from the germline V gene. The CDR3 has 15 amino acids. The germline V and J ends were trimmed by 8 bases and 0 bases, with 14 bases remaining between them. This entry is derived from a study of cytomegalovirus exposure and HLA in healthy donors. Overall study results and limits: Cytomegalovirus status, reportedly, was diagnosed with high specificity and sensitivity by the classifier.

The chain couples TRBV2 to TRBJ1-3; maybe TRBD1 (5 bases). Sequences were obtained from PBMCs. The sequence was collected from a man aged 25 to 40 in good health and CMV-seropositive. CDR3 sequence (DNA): TGTGCCAGCGGGGGGAACAGATTCTCTGGAAACACCATATATTTT. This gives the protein CASGGNRFSGNTIYF.